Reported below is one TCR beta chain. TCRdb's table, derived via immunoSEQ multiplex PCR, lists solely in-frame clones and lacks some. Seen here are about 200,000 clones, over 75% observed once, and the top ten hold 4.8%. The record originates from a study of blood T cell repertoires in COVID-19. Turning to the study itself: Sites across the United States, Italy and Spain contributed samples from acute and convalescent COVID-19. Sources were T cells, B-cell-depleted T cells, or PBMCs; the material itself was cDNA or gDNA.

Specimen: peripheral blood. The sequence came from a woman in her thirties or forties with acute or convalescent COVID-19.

Written as DNA, the CDR3 is TGCGCCAGCAGCCCACACGAATGGGACATAACTAACTATGGCTACACCTTC. This encodes CASSPHEWDITNYGYTF. V and J are TRBV4-1 and TRBJ1-2; possible D gene TRBD1, 6 bases. The CDR3 has 17 residues. V lost 4 bases and J 0 bases, leaving 18 bases between the germline ends. Germline V gives CDR1 MGHRA, CDR2 YSYEKL.